This is a list of T cell receptor beta chains from one sample in a study of blood T cell repertoires in COVID-19. The method was immunoSEQ multiplex PCR; TCRdb's version includes in-frame clones alone and lacks a portion of them. The table has around 43,000 clones, roughly 86% seen once. The sample consisted of peripheral blood. These TCRs come from a man aged 45-65 years in a cohort sampled during active COVID-19. Each CDR3 is given with its conserved first and last residue. The order of the fields is J gene, V gene, CDR3 protein.

>TRBJ2-1|TRBV12-3/TRBV12-4
CATAGTYNEQFF
>TRBJ2-5|TRBV11-2
CASSSSFSSGGRWGTQYF
>TRBJ2-7|TRBV6-6
CASRILAGDNYEQYF
>TRBJ1-2|TRBV10-3
CAIRTDVYLEGLGYGYTF
>TRBJ2-2|TRBV3-1/TRBV3-2
CASSQESRGAGELFF
>TRBJ2-3|TRBV7-9
CASNSLIAGSTDTQYF
>TRBJ2-3|TRBV7-9
CASSPARGTAYTDTQYF
>TRBJ1-1|TRBV4-2
CASSPETGVNTEAFF
>TRBJ1-6|TRBV5-1
CASSYLTGGAGSPLHF
>TRBJ2-5|TRBV6-6
CASSYSGASDPETQYF
>TRBJ2-1|TRBV7-7
CASSSDLGSYNEQFF
>TRBJ1-5|TRBV3-1/TRBV3-2
CASSQARGSNQPQHF
>TRBJ2-7|TRBV19
CASTLTGGHYEQYF
>TRBJ1-2|TRBV6-6
CASSYTAGYGYTF
>TRBJ2-1|TRBV3-1/TRBV3-2
CASSPLEGQVPFGEQFF
>TRBJ2-5|TRBV10-3
CAISESTGGRETQYF
>TRBJ2-3|TRBV10-2
CALAMGTGYSTDTQYF
>TRBJ2-2|TRBV6-1
CASSDTGGYTGELFF
>TRBJ2-1|TRBV7-2
CASSPGGGTSYNEQFF
>TRBJ2-3|TRBV28
CASSSQGASTSTDTQYF
>TRBJ1-2|TRBV7-2
CASSTGTGAYGYTF
>TRBJ2-5|TRBV19
CASSIVIGTPEETQYF
>TRBJ1-6|TRBV5-1
CATSRDRQSPLHF